Below, 18 T cell receptor beta chains from the same sample are listed, as sequenced in a study of blood T cell repertoires in COVID-19. The method was immunoSEQ multiplex PCR; TCRdb's version includes in-frame clones alone and lacks a portion of them. The sample holds 150,000 to 200,000 clones; 90% to 95% are singletons and the top ten take around 4.6%. The sample consisted of peripheral blood. The receptors originated from a woman in her fifties or sixties with acute or convalescent COVID-19.

The table lists this clone with a few counts. The V call is TRBV20-1, the J call TRBJ1-1; 7 bases match TRBD1. This CDR3 spans 11 amino acids. Germline lookup yields CDR1 DFQATT and CDR2 SNEGSKA (reference sequence). J gave up 14 bases and V 5 bases, and 11 bases lay outside the gene matches. DNA for the CDR3: TGCAGTGCTCTAATCCGGGACAGAGACTTCTTT. It codes for CSALIRDRDFF.

The chain combines TRBV10-3 with TRBJ1-2, with D possibly matching TRBD1 (6 bases). V dropped 10 bases and J dropped 5 bases, with 11 bases sitting between them. From germline, CDR1 is ENHRY and CDR2 SYGVKD. There are 11 residues in the CDR3. The DNA for the CDR3 is TGTGCCACCCGGACAGCTTATGGCTACACCTTC. Protein sequence: CATRTAYGYTF.

The CDR3 nucleotides are TGTGCCTGGAGTCCGGGACAGGCCTACGAGCAGTACTTC. Protein product: CAWSPGQAYEQYF. This chain connects TRBV30 to TRBJ2-7, with 8 nucleotides matching TRBD1. Germline values: CDR1 GTSNPN, CDR2 SVGIG (reference sequence). Unmatched junction bases numbered 2, after V lost 2 bases and J lost 2 bases. The CDR3 contains 13 residues. The variable domain in full, with the rest retrieved from reference TRBV30 and TRBJ2-7, is SQTIHQWPATLVQPVGSPLSLECTVEGTSNPNLYWYRQAAGRGLQLLFYSVGIGQISSEVPQNLSASRPQDRQFILSSKKLLLSDSGFYLCAWSPGQAYEQYFGPGTRLTVT.

The chain couples TRBV2 to TRBJ1-1; no clear D gene. Trimming removed 3 bases at V and 6 bases at J, with 8 bases between. The CDR3 is 12 residues long. Germline assignment: CDR1 SNHLY and CDR2 FYNNEI. CDR3 nucleotides: TGTGCCAGCAGTGACGCAGGCGCTGAAGCTTTCTTT. This encodes CASSDAGAEAFF. Filled out from reference TRBV2 and TRBJ1-1, the complete variable domain reads EPEVTQTPSHQVTQMGQEVILRCVPISNHLYFYWYRQILGQKVEFLVSFYNNEISEKSEIFDDQFSVERPDGSNFTLKIRSTKLEDSAMYFCASSDAGAEAFFGQGTRLTVV.

The chain has TRBV2 and TRBJ1-6, with TRBD1 matching 9 bases. CDR3 size: 13 residues. The ends lost 4 bases at V and 9 bases at J; junction bases unmatched: 1. Germline V gene data show CDR1 as SNHLY and CDR2 as FYNNEI. CDR3 amino acids: CASSADRGSPLHF. In DNA, the CDR3 is TGTGCCAGCAGTGCGGACAGGGGTTCACCCCTCCACTTT.

The V call is TRBV19, the J call TRBJ2-1, with 11 positions matching TRBD2. CDR3 length: 18 residues. Germline trimming cut 1 base from V and 8 bases from J; bases unmatched to any gene: 13. Germline CDR1 reads LNHDA; CDR2 reads SQIVND (reference sequence). CDR3 in DNA: TGTGCCAGTAGTATAGTTAGCGGGGGGGCCTCGGGCACGTATGAGCAGTTCTTC. Encoded protein: CASSIVSGGASGTYEQFF.

Written as DNA, the CDR3 is TGTGCCAGCAAGCAGGGGAATATGGACACTGAAGCTTTCTTT. Its protein is CASKQGNMDTEAFF. The chain combines TRBV2 with TRBJ1-1; D possibly corresponds to TRBD1 (6 bases). V gave up 7 bases and J gave up 3 bases, with 15 bases separating them. CDR3 length: 14 residues. Germline CDR1 is SNHLY and CDR2 is FYNNEI.

This chain joins TRBV7-2 and TRBJ1-3; TRBD1 matches at 7 bases. Germline V lookup: CDR1 SGHTA, CDR2 FQGNSA. The V gene end was trimmed by 7 bases and the J gene end by 0 bases; junction bases not matched to a gene: 9. The CDR3 runs 16 residues. CDR3 protein: CASTSYPGGSGNTIYF. CDR3 in DNA: TGTGCCAGCACCTCTTACCCAGGGGGCTCTGGAAACACCATATATTTT.

This clone has a single count. This sequence joins TRBV19 and TRBJ1-2; D gene ambiguous. CDR1 is LNHDA and CDR2 is SQIVND in the germline V gene (reference sequence). V was cut by 2 bases and J by 2 bases, with 12 bases left in between. The CDR3 consists of 15 residues. The CDR3 region is CASSIISRQNYGYTF. The DNA of the CDR3 is TGTGCCAGTAGTATAATTTCGCGGCAGAACTATGGCTACACCTTC. Combining the CDR3 with reference TRBV19 and TRBJ1-2 gives the whole variable domain DGGITQSPKYLFRKEGQNVTLSCEQNLNHDAMYWYRQDPGQGLRLIYYSQIVNDFQKGDIAEGYSVSREKKESFPLTVTSAQKNPTAFYLCASSIISRQNYGYTFGSGTRLTVV.

Comment on this clone: The same CDR3 is also encoded by other DNA sequences in this sample. The chain recombines TRBV15 with TRBJ1-1, with D uncertain. Germline V gene lookup returns CDR1 LNHNV and CDR2 YYDKDF (reference sequence). The CDR3 runs 14 residues. The germline V and J ends were trimmed by 0 bases and 1 base, with 6 bases remaining between them. This CDR3 reads CATSRDRGNTEAFF. The DNA of the CDR3 is TGTGCCACCAGCAGAGATCGAGGGAACACTGAAGCTTTCTTT.

This chain uses TRBV19 with TRBJ1-1, with D possibly matching TRBD1 (6 bases). The V end lost 4 bases, the J end lost 4 bases, and 13 bases lay between the germline ends. CDR3 length: 14 amino acids. The germline CDR1 and CDR2 sequences are LNHDA and SQIVND (reference sequence). The CDR3 region has the DNA TGTGCCAGTAGTACCTTGGGAGGGGGCACTGAAGCTTTCTTT. As protein: CASSTLGGGTEAFF.

This CDR3 is CSVERVLSGNTIYF. DNA for the CDR3: TGCAGCGTTGAAAGAGTCCTCTCTGGAAACACCATATATTTT. The rearrangement links TRBV29-1 to TRBJ1-3; D remains ambiguous. The CDR3 covers 14 residues. The germline CDR1 and CDR2 sequences are SQVTM and ANQGSEA. Trimming cost V 2 bases and J 0 bases, with 8 bases left between them.

The J gene is TRBJ2-1, the V gene TRBV21-1; the table gives TRBD2 as D, unverified against the DNA. TRBV21-1 is a pseudogene locus. The CDR3 is 15 residues long. DNA for the CDR3: TGTGCCAGCAGGTACGGGACTAGCGGGGGGGATGAGCAGTTCTTC. Amino acids: CASRYGTSGGDEQFF.

The V gene is TRBV7-2, the J gene TRBJ1-6, with TRBD1 matching 7 bases. CDR1 is SGHTA and CDR2 is FQGNSA in the germline V gene. This CDR3 is built from 14 residues. The J segment lost 8 bases and the V segment lost 6 bases, leaving 7 bases of the junction unmatched. The chain's CDR3 is CASRSQGTDSPLHF. CDR3 DNA sequence: TGTGCCAGCAGGAGTCAGGGGACAGATTCACCCCTCCACTTT.

The rearrangement links TRBV30 to TRBJ1-2, with D possibly being TRBD1 (5 bases). Germline loops: CDR1 GTSNPN, CDR2 SVGIG (reference sequence). The CDR3 is 15 amino acids. V lost 0 bases and J lost 5, with 16 bases in between. The CDR3 protein is CAWSVRGRRGYGYTF. As DNA, the CDR3 is TGTGCCTGGAGTGTAAGAGGGAGGAGGGGATATGGCTACACCTTC.

This chain joins TRBV24-1 and TRBJ2-1, with unresolved D. Germline V CDR1 and CDR2: KGHDR, SFDVKD. V lost 7 bases and J 8 bases, leaving 11 bases between the germline ends. This CDR3 is 12 amino acids long. CDR3 sequence: CATRSRDDEQFF. CDR3 nucleotide sequence: TGTGCCACCAGATCCCGAGATGATGAGCAGTTCTTC.

The chain combines TRBV3-1 (or the pseudogene TRBV3-2) with TRBJ1-2; no clear D gene. With 0 bases removed from V and 7 bases from J, the gap between germline ends came to 6 bases. The CDR3 covers 12 residues. From germline, CDR1 is LGHDT and CDR2 YNNKEL (reference sequence). The CDR3 nucleotides read TGTGCCAGCAGCCAAGAACGGAGTGGCTACACCTTC. It encodes CASSQERSGYTF.

The chain combines TRBV18 with TRBJ2-5; D ambiguous. Germline lookup yields CDR1 KGHSH and CDR2 LQKENI. Trimming stripped 3 bases from V and 0 bases from J, with 5 bases between. There are 13 residues in the CDR3. CDR3: CASSPFDQETQYF. CDR3 in DNA: TGTGCCAGCTCACCCTTTGACCAAGAGACCCAGTACTTC.